The sample holds a few counts of the clone carrying this TCR beta chain. Its antigen is currently unknown. The sample comes from a study of human T cells and chemical hapten exposure. The wider study: Small differences in pooled library volume mainly drove the variation in TCR yields per sample. Study outcomes and limitations: TCRs whose frequency exceeded 1 in 1000 remained the same following DPC sensitization.

Time point here: healthy volunteer bleed at 2 weeks. Someone pulled total RNA out of unfractionated whole blood. The CDR3 contains 13 residues. The V end lost 0 bases, the J end lost 8 bases, and 11 bases lay between the germline ends. In germline, CDR1 is SGHRS, CDR2 YFSETQ. During construction of the library, unique molecular identifiers were attached to individual cDNA molecules for quantitative, reproducible TCR counting. Per the original data handling: Samples held a median of 95,638 TCRs, range about 20,000–700,000. TCRdb processed the RACE reads anew with MiXCR; each CDR3 protein has one entry. The V and J calls come from TCRdb's annotation, not from the publication. The data show roughly 46,000 distinct CDR3 sequences, with 4.4% seen just once and under 7% held by the top ten.

This chain links TRBV5-1 with TRBJ1-2; D remains unclear. The sample comprised whole blood. This TCR was recovered from a human donor in good health. Some clones in this sample may be carry-over from other donors' samples. The CDR3 region has the DNA TGCGCCAGCAGCTTGGAACGGCCCGAGGGCTACACCTTC. This sequence encodes CASSLERPEGYTF.